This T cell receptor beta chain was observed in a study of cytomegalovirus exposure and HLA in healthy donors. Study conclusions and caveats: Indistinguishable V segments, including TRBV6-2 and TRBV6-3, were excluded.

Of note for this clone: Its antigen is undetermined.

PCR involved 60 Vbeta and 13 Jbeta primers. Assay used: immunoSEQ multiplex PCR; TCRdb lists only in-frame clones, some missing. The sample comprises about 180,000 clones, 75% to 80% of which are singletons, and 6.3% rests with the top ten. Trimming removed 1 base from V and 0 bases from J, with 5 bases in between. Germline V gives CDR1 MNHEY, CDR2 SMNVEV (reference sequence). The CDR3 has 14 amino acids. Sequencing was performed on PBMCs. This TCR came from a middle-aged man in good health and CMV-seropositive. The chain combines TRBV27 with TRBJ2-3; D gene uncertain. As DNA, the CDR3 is TGTGCCAGCAGTTTATTGCGTAGCACAGATACGCAGTATTTT. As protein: CASSLLRSTDTQYF.